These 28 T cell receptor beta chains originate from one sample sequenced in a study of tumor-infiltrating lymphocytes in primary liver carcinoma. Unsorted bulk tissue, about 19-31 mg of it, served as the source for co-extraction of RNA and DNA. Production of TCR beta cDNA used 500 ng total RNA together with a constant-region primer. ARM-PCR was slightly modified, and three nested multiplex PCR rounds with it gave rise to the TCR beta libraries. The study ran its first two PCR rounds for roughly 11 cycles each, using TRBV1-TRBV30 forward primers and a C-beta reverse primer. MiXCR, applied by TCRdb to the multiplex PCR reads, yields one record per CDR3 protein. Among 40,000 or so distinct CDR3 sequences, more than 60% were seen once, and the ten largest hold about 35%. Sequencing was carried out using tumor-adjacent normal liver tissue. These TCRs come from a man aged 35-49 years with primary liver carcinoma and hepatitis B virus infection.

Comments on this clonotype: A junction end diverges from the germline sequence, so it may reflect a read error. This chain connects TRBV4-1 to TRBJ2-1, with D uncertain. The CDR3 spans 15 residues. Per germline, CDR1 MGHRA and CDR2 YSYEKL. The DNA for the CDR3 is TGCGCCAGTAGCCCCATGGTCCCGCTACCCAATGAGCAGTTCTTC. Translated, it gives CASSPMVPLPNEQFF.

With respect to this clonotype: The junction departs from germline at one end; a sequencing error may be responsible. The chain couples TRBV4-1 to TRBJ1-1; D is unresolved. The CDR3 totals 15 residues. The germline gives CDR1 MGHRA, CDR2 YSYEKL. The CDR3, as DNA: TGCGCCAGGAGCCACCCGGACGGGTTGAGCACTGAAGCTTTCTTT. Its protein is CARSHPDGLSTEAFF.

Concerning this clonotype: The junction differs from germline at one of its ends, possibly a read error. The CDR3 loop is CASSSGQGLGYFF. In DNA, the CDR3 is TGTGCCAGCAGTTCCGGACAGGGCTTAGGCTACTTCTTC. The chain uses TRBV28 and TRBJ1-2, with TRBD1 matching 8 bases. From germline, CDR1 is MDHEN and CDR2 SYDVKM. This CDR3 contains 13 residues.

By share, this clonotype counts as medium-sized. CDR3 amino acids: CASRKGRYKKKLFF. The CDR3 DNA is TGTGCCAGCCGAAAGGGAAGATATAAGAAAAAACTGTTTTTT. The V call is TRBV6-2 or TRBV6-3, the J call TRBJ1-4, with unresolved D. Germline V CDR1 and CDR2: MNHEY, SVGEGT. CDR3 size: 14 residues. V lost 8 bases, J lost 9 bases, and 19 bases lay in between.

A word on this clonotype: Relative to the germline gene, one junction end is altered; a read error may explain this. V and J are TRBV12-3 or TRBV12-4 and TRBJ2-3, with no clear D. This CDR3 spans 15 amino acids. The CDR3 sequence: CANSSDGGSTDTRYF. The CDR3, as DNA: TGTGCCAACTCTAGTGACGGCGGAAGCACAGATACGCGGTATTTT.

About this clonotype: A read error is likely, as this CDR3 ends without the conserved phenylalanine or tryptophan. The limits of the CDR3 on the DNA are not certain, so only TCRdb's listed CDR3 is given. This chain's CDR3 is CAISGEINTGELFY. The chain links TRBV10-3 to TRBJ2-2; the D call in the table, TRBD2, was not verified against the DNA. Germline CDR1 and CDR2: ENHRY and SYGVKD. The CDR3 contains 14 residues when both ends are counted.

In nucleotides, the CDR3 is TGTGTAAGCAGTGAAGCGCGGGGGAGATTAGCGGTCTACGAGCAGTACTTC. Translating gives CVSSEARGRLAVYEQYF. The chain carries TRBV6-1 and TRBJ2-7; 7 bases agree with TRBD2. The CDR3 runs 17 residues. The germline V gene encodes CDR1 MNHNS and CDR2 SASEGT.

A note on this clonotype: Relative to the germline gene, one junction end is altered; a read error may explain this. The CDR3 nucleotides are TGTGCCAGCGGGAAATACAGGGGGCAAGGGGCCAACGTCCTGACTTTT. This sequence encodes CASGKYRGQGANVLTF. The rearrangement links TRBV28 to TRBJ2-6; 9 nucleotides align to TRBD1. Germline V gene data show CDR1 as MDHEN and CDR2 as SYDVKM. The CDR3 has 16 residues.

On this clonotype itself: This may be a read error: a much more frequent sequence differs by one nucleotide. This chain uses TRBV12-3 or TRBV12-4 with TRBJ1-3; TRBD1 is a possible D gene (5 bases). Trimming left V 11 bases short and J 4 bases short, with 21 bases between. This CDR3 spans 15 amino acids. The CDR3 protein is CADSFGAATGNTIYF. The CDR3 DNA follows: TGTGCCGACAGTTTTGGGGCAGCAACAGGAAACACCATATATTTT.

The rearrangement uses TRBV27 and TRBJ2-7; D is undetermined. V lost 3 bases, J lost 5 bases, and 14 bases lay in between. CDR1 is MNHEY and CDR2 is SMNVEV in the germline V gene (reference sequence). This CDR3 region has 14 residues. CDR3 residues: CASSFLGSGHEQYF. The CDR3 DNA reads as TGTGCCAGCAGTTTCCTAGGCTCGGGCCACGAGCAGTACTTC.

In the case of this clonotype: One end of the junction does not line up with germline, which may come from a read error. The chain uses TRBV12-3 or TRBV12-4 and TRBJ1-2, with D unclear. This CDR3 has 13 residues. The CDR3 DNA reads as TGTGCCTGCAGTTTAGTAGTAGACTATGGCTACACCTTC. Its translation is CACSLVVDYGYTF.

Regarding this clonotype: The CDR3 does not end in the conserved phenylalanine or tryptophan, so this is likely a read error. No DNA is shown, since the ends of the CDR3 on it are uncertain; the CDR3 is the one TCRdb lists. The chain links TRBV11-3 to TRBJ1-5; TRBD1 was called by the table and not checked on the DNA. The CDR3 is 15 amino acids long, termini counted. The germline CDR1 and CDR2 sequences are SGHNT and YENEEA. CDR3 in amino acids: CASSLDLGVAQPHHL.

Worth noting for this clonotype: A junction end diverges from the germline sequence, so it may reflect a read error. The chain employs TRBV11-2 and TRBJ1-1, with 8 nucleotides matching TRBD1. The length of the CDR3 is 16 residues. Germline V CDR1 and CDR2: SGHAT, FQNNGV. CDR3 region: CVSSLDRTGIDTEVFF. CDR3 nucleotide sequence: TGTGTCAGCAGCTTAGATCGGACAGGGATTGACACTGAAGTCTTCTTT. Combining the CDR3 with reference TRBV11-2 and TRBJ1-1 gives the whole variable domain EAGVAQSPRYKIIEKRQSVAFWCNPISGHATLYWYQQILGQGPKLLIQFQNNGVVDDSQLPKDRFSAERLKGVDSTLKIQPAKLEDSAVYLCVSSLDRTGIDTEVFFGQGTRLTVV.

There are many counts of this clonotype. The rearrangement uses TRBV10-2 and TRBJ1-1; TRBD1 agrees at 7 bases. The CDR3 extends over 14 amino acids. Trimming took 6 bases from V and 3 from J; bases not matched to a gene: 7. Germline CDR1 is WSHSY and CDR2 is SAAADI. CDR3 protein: CASRGQHLDTEAFF. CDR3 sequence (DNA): TGCGCCAGCAGGGGACAGCATTTGGACACTGAAGCTTTCTTT.

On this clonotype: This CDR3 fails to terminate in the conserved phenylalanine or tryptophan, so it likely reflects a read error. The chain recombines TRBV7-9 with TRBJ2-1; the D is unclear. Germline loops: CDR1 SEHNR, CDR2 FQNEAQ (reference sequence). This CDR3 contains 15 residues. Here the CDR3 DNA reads TGTGCCAGCAGCTTAGTAGCCGGAGTCAGAAATGAACAGTTCTTA. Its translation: CASSLVAGVRNEQFL.

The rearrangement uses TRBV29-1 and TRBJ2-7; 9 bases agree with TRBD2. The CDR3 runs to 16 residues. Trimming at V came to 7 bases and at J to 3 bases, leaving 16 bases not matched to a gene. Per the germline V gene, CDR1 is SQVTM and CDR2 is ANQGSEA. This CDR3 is CSARISGSSRHYEQYF. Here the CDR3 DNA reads TGCAGCGCGCGAATTAGCGGGAGCTCAAGACACTACGAGCAGTACTTC.

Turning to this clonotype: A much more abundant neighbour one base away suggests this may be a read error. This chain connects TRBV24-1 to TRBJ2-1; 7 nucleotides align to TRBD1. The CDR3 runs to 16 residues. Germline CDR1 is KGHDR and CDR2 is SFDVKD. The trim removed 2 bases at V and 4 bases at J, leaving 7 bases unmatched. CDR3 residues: CATSDSGTVNYNEQFF. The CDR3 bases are TGTGCCACCAGTGATTCCGGGACAGTGAATTACAATGAGCAGTTCTTC.

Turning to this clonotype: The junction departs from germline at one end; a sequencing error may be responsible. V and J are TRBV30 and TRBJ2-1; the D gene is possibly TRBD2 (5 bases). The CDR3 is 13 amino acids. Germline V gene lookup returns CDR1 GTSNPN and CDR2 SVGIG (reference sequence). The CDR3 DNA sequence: TGTGCCTGGAGTCACAGCGGCAACAATGAGCAATTCTTC. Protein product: CAWSHSGNNEQFF.

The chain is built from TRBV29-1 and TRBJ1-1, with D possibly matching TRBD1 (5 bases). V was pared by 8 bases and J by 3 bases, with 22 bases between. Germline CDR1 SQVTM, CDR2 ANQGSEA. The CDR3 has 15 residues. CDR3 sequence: CSFLGTALRDTEAFF. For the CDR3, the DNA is TGCAGCTTCCTCGGGACGGCACTGCGGGACACTGAAGCTTTCTTT.

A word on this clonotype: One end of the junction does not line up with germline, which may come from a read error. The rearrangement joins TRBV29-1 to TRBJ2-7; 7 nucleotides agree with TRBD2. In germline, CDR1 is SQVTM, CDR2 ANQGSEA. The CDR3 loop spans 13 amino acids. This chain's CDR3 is CSVVTSGESEQHF. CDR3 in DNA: TGCAGCGTTGTGACCAGCGGGGAATCCGAGCAGCACTTC.

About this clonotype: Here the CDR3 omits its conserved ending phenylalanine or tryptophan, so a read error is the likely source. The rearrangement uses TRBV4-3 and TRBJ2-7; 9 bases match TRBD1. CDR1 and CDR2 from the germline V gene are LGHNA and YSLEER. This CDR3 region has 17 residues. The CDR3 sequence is CASSQEAPGTGRYGQYL. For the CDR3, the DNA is TGCGCCAGCAGCCAAGAAGCACCCGGGACAGGGCGATACGGGCAGTACCTC.

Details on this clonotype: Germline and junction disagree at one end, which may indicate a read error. The chain's CDR3 is CTSSLGGSATDTQYF. The CDR3 bases are TGCACCAGTAGCCTTGGAGGTAGCGCCACAGATACGCAGTATTTT. This rearrangement joins TRBV4-3 to TRBJ2-3, with D possibly TRBD2 on 5 matching bases. Germline V gene data show CDR1 as LGHNA and CDR2 as YSLEER. This CDR3 comprises 15 residues.

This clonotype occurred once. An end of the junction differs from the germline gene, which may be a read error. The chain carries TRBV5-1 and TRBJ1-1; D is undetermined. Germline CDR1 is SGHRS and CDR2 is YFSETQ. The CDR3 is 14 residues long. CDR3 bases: TGCGCCAGCACCCAAGAGGGCGCATATACTGAAACTTTCTTT. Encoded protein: CASTQEGAYTETFF.

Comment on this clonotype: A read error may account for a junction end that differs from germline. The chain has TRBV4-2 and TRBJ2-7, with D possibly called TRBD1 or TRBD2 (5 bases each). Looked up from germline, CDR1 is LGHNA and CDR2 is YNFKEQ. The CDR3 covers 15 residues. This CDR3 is CASNQDKGSSYERYF. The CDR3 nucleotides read TGTGCCAGCAACCAAGATAAGGGGAGCAGCTACGAGCGGTACTTC.

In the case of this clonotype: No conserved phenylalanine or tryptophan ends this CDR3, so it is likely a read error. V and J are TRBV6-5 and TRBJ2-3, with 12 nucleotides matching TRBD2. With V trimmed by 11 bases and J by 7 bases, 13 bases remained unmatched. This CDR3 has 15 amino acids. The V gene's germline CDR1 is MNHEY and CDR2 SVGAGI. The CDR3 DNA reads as TGTGCCGGCAACCAAGGACTAGCGGGAACATATACGCAGTATATT. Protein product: CAGNQGLAGTYTQYI.

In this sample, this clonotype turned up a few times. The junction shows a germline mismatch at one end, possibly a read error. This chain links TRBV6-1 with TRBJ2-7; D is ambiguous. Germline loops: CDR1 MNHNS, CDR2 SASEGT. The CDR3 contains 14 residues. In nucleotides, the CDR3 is TGTCCCAGCAGTGAACGGGCTGAATACTACGAGCGGTACTTC. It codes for CPSSERAEYYERYF.

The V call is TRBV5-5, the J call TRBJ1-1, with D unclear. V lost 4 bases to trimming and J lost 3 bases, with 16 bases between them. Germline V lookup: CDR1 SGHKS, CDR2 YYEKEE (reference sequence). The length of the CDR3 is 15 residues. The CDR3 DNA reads TGTGCCAGCAGCCATGACGATGAGCGATACACTGAAGCTTTCTTT. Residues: CASSHDDERYTEAFF.

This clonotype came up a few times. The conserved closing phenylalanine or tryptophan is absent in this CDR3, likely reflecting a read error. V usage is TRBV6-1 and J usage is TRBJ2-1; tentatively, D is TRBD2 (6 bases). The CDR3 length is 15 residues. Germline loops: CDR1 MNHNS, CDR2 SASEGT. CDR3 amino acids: CASSEEAGGYNGQFL. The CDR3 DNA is TGTGCCAGCAGTGAAGAAGCGGGTGGATACAATGGGCAGTTCCTC.